The 14 T cell receptor beta chains below all came from one sample that was sequenced in a study of identical twins. TCRdb ran MiXCR on the 5' RACE reads and lists one entry per CDR3 protein. In the table there are 500,000 to 550,000 distinct CDR3 sequences, about 20% of which are singletons. The same sample was also studied in work on T cells expressing NK-cell markers.

Sequences were obtained from CD4+ T cells sorted from blood. Receptor source: a woman between 18 and 29 years old in good health.

The V gene is TRBV18, the J gene TRBJ1-1, with 7 positions matching TRBD1. Per the germline V gene, CDR1 is KGHSH and CDR2 is LQKENI. The CDR3 length is 14 residues. J gave up 5 bases and V 6 bases, and 9 bases lay outside the gene matches. The chain's CDR3 is CASSLDRDRTEAFF. CDR3 sequence (DNA): TGTGCCAGCTCCCTCGACAGGGATCGAACTGAAGCTTTCTTT.

The J gene is TRBJ2-1, the V gene TRBV7-9, with D possibly matching TRBD2 (6 bases). Looked up from germline, CDR1 is SEHNR and CDR2 is FQNEAQ (reference sequence). Trimming took 3 bases from V and 7 from J, leaving 13 bases between them. This CDR3 spans 14 amino acids. The CDR3 DNA sequence: TGTGCCAGCAGCTTGGTAGCGGTGAGGAATGAGCAGTTCTTC. It translates to CASSLVAVRNEQFF.

This clonotype was observed at least ten times. The chain employs TRBV12-3 or TRBV12-4 and TRBJ1-2; 12 nucleotides line up with TRBD1. The CDR3 spans 13 residues. Trimming took 6 bases from V and 8 from J; bases not matched to a gene: 4. The CDR3: CASRGQGAGGYTF. In DNA form, the CDR3 reads TGTGCCAGCAGGGGACAGGGGGCCGGAGGCTACACCTTC.

This clonotype was detected a few times. The chain employs TRBV12-3 or TRBV12-4 and TRBJ2-1, with a tentative D call TRBD2 (5 bases). The CDR3 has 15 amino acids. V dropped 4 bases and J dropped 0 bases, with 10 bases sitting between them. The CDR3 region is CASSSLAHSYNEQFF. The DNA for the CDR3 is TGTGCCAGCAGTTCCCTAGCACACTCCTACAATGAGCAGTTCTTC.

The chain employs TRBV20-1 and TRBJ1-5; 7 bases line up with TRBD1. V lost 3 bases, J lost 1 base, and 6 bases stayed unmatched. CDR3 length equals 15 residues. Germline V lookup: CDR1 DFQATT, CDR2 SNEGSKA (reference sequence). The CDR3 sequence: CSASPQGRSNQPQHF. In DNA, the CDR3 is TGCAGTGCTAGTCCACAGGGGAGGAGCAATCAGCCCCAGCATTTT.

The chain employs TRBV19 and TRBJ1-2; 8 nucleotides agree with TRBD1. The CDR3 is made up of 16 amino acids. Looked up from germline, CDR1 is LNHDA and CDR2 is SQIVND (reference sequence). The junction had 7 bases not matched to a gene; V was cut back by 2 bases and J by 2 bases. CDR3: CASSILAGGRNYGYTF. The CDR3 nucleotides read TGTGCCAGTAGTATACTCGCAGGGGGCAGAAACTATGGCTACACCTTC.

This clonotype has a handful of counts. The chain has TRBV6-1 and TRBJ2-1; 8 bases match TRBD1. The CDR3 is made up of 19 amino acids. Trimming cost V 3 bases and J 5 bases; bases outside gene matches: 18. In germline, CDR1 is MNHNS, CDR2 SASEGT. This chain's CDR3 is CASSEGQVLYLDTDNEQFF. CDR3 DNA sequence: TGTGCCAGCAGTGAGGGACAGGTGCTGTACTTGGACACGGACAATGAGCAGTTCTTC.

The chain links TRBV2 to TRBJ2-7; D possibly uses TRBD1 or TRBD2 (5 bases each). In germline, CDR1 is SNHLY, CDR2 FYNNEI. The V gene lost 8 bases and the J gene lost 3 bases, with 11 bases spanning the gap. The CDR3 runs 12 residues. The CDR3 region is CASRMGDYEQYF. The CDR3 DNA follows: TGTGCCAGCCGGATGGGGGACTACGAGCAGTACTTC.

The chain employs TRBV6-2 or TRBV6-3 and TRBJ2-7; either TRBD1 or TRBD2 may fit D (6 bases each). This CDR3 is 14 amino acids long. Germline CDR1 MNHEY, CDR2 SVGEGT. CDR3 nucleotide sequence: TGTACTGGCCGACAGGTCCGGAGGGCCTACGAGCAGTACTTC. Translating it yields CTGRQVRRAYEQYF.

This clonotype was seen a handful of times. The CDR3 region is CASSQGSGGNTIYF. CDR3 coding DNA: TGCGCCAGCAGTCAGGGGTCCGGAGGAAACACCATATATTTT. The chain combines TRBV10-1 with TRBJ1-3, with D possibly TRBD1 on 6 matching bases. V was trimmed by 5 bases and J by 4 bases, leaving 12 bases between them. This CDR3 is built from 14 residues. Germline V gene lookup returns CDR1 WNHNN and CDR2 SYGVQD (reference sequence).

The V call is TRBV12-3 or TRBV12-4, the J call TRBJ2-1, with a weak D call TRBD2 (5 bases). The CDR3 consists of 14 residues. The V end lost 3 bases, the J end lost 7 bases, and 13 bases lay between the germline ends. The CDR3: CASSFSLVWNEQFF. CDR3 nucleotide sequence: TGTGCCAGCAGTTTCTCACTAGTATGGAATGAGCAGTTCTTC.

There are many counts of this clonotype. The chain has TRBV5-1 and TRBJ2-1; D possibly corresponds to TRBD2 (5 bases). This CDR3 is 12 amino acids long. Germline CDR1 and CDR2: SGHRS and YFSETQ. With 5 bases removed from V and 2 bases from J, the gap between germline ends came to 5 bases. The DNA for the CDR3 is TGCGCCAGCAGGGGAGCCTACAATGAGCAGTTCTTC. Its protein is CASRGAYNEQFF.

This clonotype occurred a few times. This chain uses TRBV4-2 with TRBJ2-7; the D is unclear. Germline values: CDR1 LGHNA, CDR2 YNFKEQ. CDR3 length: 15 amino acids. V was shortened by 0 bases and J by 3 bases, with 12 bases between the two germline ends. The CDR3 is CASSQDIGSFYEQYF. The CDR3 nucleotides are TGTGCCAGCAGCCAAGATATCGGCTCCTTCTACGAGCAGTACTTC.

The CDR3 here is CASSSPGLAKGYEQYF. The CDR3, as DNA: TGTGCCAGCAGCTCGCCGGGACTAGCGAAAGGGTACGAGCAGTACTTC. The genes are TRBV7-2 and TRBJ2-7, with 10 bases aligning to TRBD2. CDR1 is SGHTA and CDR2 is FQGNSA in the germline V gene. The CDR3 contains 16 residues. J gave up 4 bases and V 4 bases, and 10 bases lay outside the gene matches.